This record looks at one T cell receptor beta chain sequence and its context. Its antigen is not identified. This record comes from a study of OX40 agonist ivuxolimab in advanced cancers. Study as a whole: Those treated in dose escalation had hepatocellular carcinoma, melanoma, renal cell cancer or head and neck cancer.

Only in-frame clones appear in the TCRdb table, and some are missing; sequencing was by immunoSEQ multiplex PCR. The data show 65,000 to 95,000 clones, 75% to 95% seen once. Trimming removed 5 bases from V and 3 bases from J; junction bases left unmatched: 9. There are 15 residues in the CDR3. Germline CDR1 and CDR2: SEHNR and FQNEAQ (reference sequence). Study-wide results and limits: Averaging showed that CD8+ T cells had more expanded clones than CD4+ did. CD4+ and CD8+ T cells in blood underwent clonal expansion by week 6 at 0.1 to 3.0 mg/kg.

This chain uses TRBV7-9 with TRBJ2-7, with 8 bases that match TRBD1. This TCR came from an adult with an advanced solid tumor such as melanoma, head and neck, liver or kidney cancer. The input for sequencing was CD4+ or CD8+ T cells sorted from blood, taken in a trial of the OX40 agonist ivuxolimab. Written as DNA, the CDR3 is TGTGCCAGCAGCACTACCGGGACAGGTGGCTACGAGCAGTACTTC. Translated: CASSTTGTGGYEQYF.